A single sample is the source of the 21 T cell receptor beta chains below, sequenced in a study of shared clonotypes between healthy human individuals. This table comes from immunoSEQ multiplex PCR, and its TCRdb copy is limited to in-frame clones, with some not included. The sample holds around 500,000 clones; around 79% are singletons and the top ten take about an eighth. The material sequenced was PBMCs. The receptors were sampled from a woman aged 35 to 49 in good health. Some clones in this sample may be carry-over from other donors' samples.

This chain links TRBV5-4 with TRBJ2-1; 10 bases match TRBD2. V shed 5 bases and J 4 bases; nucleotides not matched to a gene: 6. The CDR3 has 15 amino acids. Per the germline V gene, CDR1 is SGHNT and CDR2 is YYREEE (reference sequence). CDR3 sequence: CASRLAGGGYNEQFF. The DNA for the CDR3 is TGTGCCAGCAGGTTAGCGGGAGGAGGATACAATGAGCAGTTCTTC.

The chain recombines TRBV4-2 with TRBJ2-6, with TRBD1 identical over 9 bases. With 2 bases clipped from V and 4 bases from J, the junction kept 9 bases outside the gene matches. Germline V lookup: CDR1 LGHNA, CDR2 YNFKEQ. The CDR3 loop spans 18 amino acids. The CDR3 protein is CASSQPGTGTYGANVLTF. CDR3 nucleotide sequence: TGTGCCAGCAGCCAACCCGGGACAGGGACATACGGGGCCAACGTCCTGACTTTC.

This clone was seen only once. V usage is TRBV19 and J usage is TRBJ2-7; 9 positions agree with TRBD1. With V trimmed by 8 bases and J by 3 bases, 8 bases remained unmatched. There are 14 residues in the CDR3. Germline V CDR1 and CDR2: LNHDA, SQIVND (reference sequence). The CDR3 nucleotides are TGTGCCAGTTCAAAGGGACAGGGTCGCTACGAGCAGTACTTC. This codes for CASSKGQGRYEQYF.

On this clone: Other DNA sequences in this sample translate to the same CDR3. This sequence joins TRBV15 and TRBJ2-1; 14 bases match TRBD2. Germline CDR1 is LNHNV and CDR2 is YYDKDF (reference sequence). The CDR3 is 15 residues long. J gave up 7 bases and V 3 bases, and 2 bases lay outside the gene matches. DNA for the CDR3: TGTGCCACCAGCAGGGGGACTAGCGGGAGTAATGAGCAGTTCTTC. It specifies CATSRGTSGSNEQFF.

This chain connects TRBV7-2 to TRBJ1-2; no clear D gene. Germline lookup yields CDR1 SGHTA and CDR2 FQGNSA. CDR3 size: 14 residues. The germline V and J ends were trimmed by 5 bases and 5 bases, with 15 bases remaining between them. The CDR3 DNA reads TGTGCCAGCAGCAACCCGGGCCGAGGGTATGGCTACACCTTC. Residues: CASSNPGRGYGYTF.

V is TRBV7-9 and J is TRBJ2-3, with unresolved D. The CDR3 is made up of 15 amino acids. The V end lost 2 bases, the J end lost 0 bases, and 9 bases lay between the germline ends. Germline assignment: CDR1 SEHNR and CDR2 FQNEAQ (reference sequence). The CDR3 DNA reads TGTGCCAGCAGCTTATGGCAGACTAGCACAGATACGCAGTATTTT. It codes for CASSLWQTSTDTQYF.

The chain recombines TRBV19 with TRBJ2-6; D is perhaps TRBD1 (5 bases). Trimming left V 7 bases short and J 2 bases short, with 18 bases between. CDR1 is LNHDA and CDR2 is SQIVND in the germline V gene (reference sequence). The CDR3 covers 17 residues. Written as DNA, the CDR3 is TGTGCCAGTACCTACGTTGACAGTCAGGCTGGGGCCAACGTCCTGACTTTC. It specifies CASTYVDSQAGANVLTF.

The chain is built from TRBV18 and TRBJ2-7, with D maybe TRBD1 (5 bases). Trimming pared 0 bases from V and 0 bases from J, leaving 9 bases between. The length of the CDR3 is 15 residues. Germline V gene lookup returns CDR1 KGHSH and CDR2 LQKENI. The CDR3 DNA is TGTGCCAGCTCACCACCGCAGGGCAACTCCTACGAGCAGTACTTC. It is translated as CASSPPQGNSYEQYF.

The rearrangement uses TRBV7-8 and TRBJ2-3, with D perhaps matching TRBD1 (5 bases). Germline-derived CDR1 and CDR2 are SGHVS and FQNEAQ. V shed 2 bases and J shed 9 bases, with 9 bases lying between them. This CDR3 has 12 amino acids. In DNA form, the CDR3 reads TGTGCCAGCAGCTTACCCCAGGGAACGCAGTATTTT. This translates into CASSLPQGTQYF.

V usage is TRBV7-9 and J usage is TRBJ2-7, with D tentatively TRBD2 (6 bases). CDR1 is SEHNR and CDR2 is FQNEAQ in the germline V gene (reference sequence). The CDR3 extends over 16 amino acids. Trimming took 5 bases from V and 4 from J, leaving 21 bases between them. DNA of the CDR3: TGTGCCAGCAGCACCTACGTCGGGACTGCTTTTTACGAGCAGTACTTC. Its protein is CASSTYVGTAFYEQYF.

The V call is TRBV7-8, the J call TRBJ2-3, with D possibly matching TRBD2 (7 bases). The ends were cut back, 5 bases at V and 3 bases at J, with 21 bases in the middle. Germline V lookup: CDR1 SGHVS, CDR2 FQNEAQ. The CDR3 sequence is 17 residues long. This CDR3 is CASSPWGGRSATDTQYF. CDR3 coding DNA: TGTGCCAGCAGCCCGTGGGGGGGCCGGTCAGCAACAGATACGCAGTATTTT.

CDR3 residues: CASRLLSGATRAYEQYF. The CDR3 DNA reads as TGTGCAAGTCGCTTATTGTCTGGGGCTACTCGGGCCTACGAGCAGTACTTC. This chain connects TRBV12-2 to TRBJ2-7; TRBD1 is taken as the D call from the table, unchecked against the DNA. TRBV12-2 is shown as a pseudogene. This CDR3 comprises 17 residues.

The chain links TRBV15 to TRBJ2-7; 8 nucleotides match TRBD1. This CDR3 spans 15 amino acids. CDR1 and CDR2 from the germline V gene are LNHNV and YYDKDF (reference sequence). The J segment lost 0 bases and the V segment lost 5 bases, leaving 6 bases of the junction unmatched. CDR3 sequence reads: CATSPGGGSSYEQYF. The DNA for the CDR3 is TGTGCCACCAGCCCAGGGGGCGGAAGCTCCTACGAGCAGTACTTC. The full variable domain, rest sourced from reference TRBV15 and TRBJ2-7, is DAMVIQNPRYQVTQFGKPVTLSCSQTLNHNVMYWYQQKSSQAPKLLFHYYDKDFNNEADTPDNFQSRRPNTSFCFLDIRSPGLGDTAMYLCATSPGGGSSYEQYFGPGTRLTVT.

The gene calls are TRBV5-1 and TRBJ2-7, with 12 nucleotides matching TRBD2. The CDR3 is made up of 18 amino acids. Germline CDR1 reads SGHRS; CDR2 reads YFSETQ. Trimming took 4 bases from V and 3 from J; bases not matched to a gene: 14. DNA for the CDR3: TGCGCCAGCAGCACGACTAGCGGGAGTCTAGGGCGGGTCTACGAGCAGTACTTC. Its protein is CASSTTSGSLGRVYEQYF.

J is TRBJ1-1 and V is TRBV28; D is possibly TRBD1 (6 bases). This CDR3 region has 14 residues. With 3 bases removed from V and 2 bases from J, the gap between germline ends came to 10 bases. Germline V gene lookup returns CDR1 MDHEN and CDR2 SYDVKM. The chain's CDR3 is CASSFRGPNTEAFF. The CDR3 nucleotides are TGTGCCAGCAGTTTCAGGGGTCCTAACACTGAAGCTTTCTTT.

The rearrangement uses TRBV28 and TRBJ1-1, with a weak D call TRBD1 (6 bases). There are 13 residues in the CDR3. V was pared by 4 bases and J by 4 bases, with 10 bases between. Per the germline V gene, CDR1 is MDHEN and CDR2 is SYDVKM. CDR3 nucleotide sequence: TGTGCCAGCAGTTGGCCGGGGGCCACTGAAGCTTTCTTT. Amino acids: CASSWPGATEAFF.

V and J are TRBV28 and TRBJ2-5; TRBD2 aligns across 8 bases. CDR1 and CDR2 from the germline V gene are MDHEN and SYDVKM. Trimming removed 5 bases from V and 1 base from J; junction bases left unmatched: 18. The CDR3 loop spans 19 amino acids. This CDR3 reads CASSHAGINRLAPQETQYF. The DNA of the CDR3 is TGTGCCAGCAGTCACGCAGGGATTAACCGACTAGCGCCCCAAGAGACCCAGTACTTC.

The V gene is TRBV25-1, the J gene TRBJ1-2; D gene ambiguous. The germline V and J ends were trimmed by 3 bases and 2 bases, with 7 bases remaining between them. CDR1 MGHDK and CDR2 SYGVNS come from the germline V gene. The CDR3 covers 13 residues. The CDR3 reads CASSDRGNYGYTF. The CDR3 bases are TGTGCCAGCAGTGATCGGGGAAACTATGGCTACACCTTC.

The chain is built from TRBV5-1 and TRBJ2-1; D is possibly TRBD2 (6 bases). The V gene lost 0 bases and the J gene lost 7 bases, with 17 bases spanning the gap. This CDR3 spans 16 amino acids. Germline assignment: CDR1 SGHRS and CDR2 YFSETQ. The CDR3 bases are TGCGCCAGCAGCTTGGCCATTGGGGGGAGGAGTAATGAGCAGTTCTTC. It yields the protein CASSLAIGGRSNEQFF.

The chain couples TRBV19 to TRBJ1-4; 7 bases agree with TRBD1. The CDR3 covers 13 residues. V lost 7 bases, J lost 4 bases, and 3 bases stayed unmatched. Germline V gene sequence: CDR1 LNHDA, CDR2 SQIVND (reference sequence). Here the CDR3 reads CASIGTVNEKLFF. As DNA, the CDR3 is TGTGCCAGTATCGGGACAGTTAATGAAAAACTGTTTTTT.

This chain joins TRBV25-1 and TRBJ1-3, with D possibly TRBD1 on 6 matching bases. In germline, CDR1 is MGHDK, CDR2 SYGVNS. The CDR3 has 16 residues. The ends were cut back, 1 base at V and 2 bases at J, with 12 bases in the middle. The CDR3 is CASSESVWTAGNTIYF. The DNA for the CDR3 is TGTGCCAGCAGTGAATCGGTCTGGACAGCTGGAAACACCATATATTTT.